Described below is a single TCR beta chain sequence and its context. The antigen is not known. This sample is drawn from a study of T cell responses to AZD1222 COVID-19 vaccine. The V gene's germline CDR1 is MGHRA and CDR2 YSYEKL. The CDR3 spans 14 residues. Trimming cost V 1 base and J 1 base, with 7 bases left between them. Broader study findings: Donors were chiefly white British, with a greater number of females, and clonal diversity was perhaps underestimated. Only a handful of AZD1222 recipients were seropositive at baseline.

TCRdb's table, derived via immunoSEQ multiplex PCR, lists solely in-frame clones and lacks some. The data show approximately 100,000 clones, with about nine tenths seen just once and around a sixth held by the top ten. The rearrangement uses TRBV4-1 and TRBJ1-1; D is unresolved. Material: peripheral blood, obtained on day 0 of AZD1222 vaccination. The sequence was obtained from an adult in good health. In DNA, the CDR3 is TGCGCCAGCAGCCAAGGCCAGACGAACACTGAAGCTTTCTTT. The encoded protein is CASSQGQTNTEAFF.